These T cell receptor beta chains were read from a single sample in a study of T cell changes during pregnancy in multiple sclerosis. Assay: immunoSEQ multiplex PCR; the TCRdb copy retains only in-frame clones and omits some. The data show under 100,000 clones, about 95% seen once. Sequences were derived from peripheral blood, sampled in the second trimester of pregnancy. The receptors originated from a female donor with multiple sclerosis, enrolled in a pregnancy study. Both conserved end residues are part of each CDR3. Fields, in order: D gene, J gene, V gene, clone size, CDR3 protein, CDR3 DNA. A D gene is named only where the DNA matches it firmly. The listing skips clone size in some rows; elsewhere it reads once, few, many or a size class.

d_call: -; j_call: TRBJ1-5; v_call: TRBV19; clone_size: -; cdr3_aa: CASSIAGSGNQPQHF; cdr3_nt: TGTGCCAGTAGTATAGCAGGGTCGGGCAATCAGCCCCAGCATTTT
d_call: -; j_call: TRBJ2-7; v_call: TRBV27; clone_size: -; cdr3_aa: CASRPLVVADEQYF; cdr3_nt: TGTGCCAGCAGACCCCTGGTGGTAGCGGACGAGCAGTACTTC
d_call: TRBD2; j_call: TRBJ2-7; v_call: TRBV28; clone_size: -; cdr3_aa: CACTGGSESYEQYF; cdr3_nt: TGTGCCTGTACGGGAGGGAGTGAATCCTACGAGCAGTACTTC
d_call: -; j_call: TRBJ1-1; v_call: TRBV28; clone_size: -; cdr3_aa: CASSLAPSGGYTAFF; cdr3_nt: TGTGCCAGCAGTTTAGCCCCATCCGGCGGTTATACAGCTTTCTTT
d_call: -; j_call: TRBJ2-5; v_call: TRBV9; clone_size: -; cdr3_aa: CASSTTGAQETQYF; cdr3_nt: TGTGCCAGCAGTACGACAGGAGCCCAAGAGACCCAGTACTTC
d_call: TRBD1; j_call: TRBJ1-1; v_call: TRBV4-3; clone_size: -; cdr3_aa: CASSQGQGYTEAFF; cdr3_nt: TGCGCCAGCAGCCAAGGACAGGGCTACACTGAAGCTTTCTTT
d_call: TRBD1; j_call: TRBJ2-4; v_call: TRBV19; clone_size: -; cdr3_aa: CASSLLPGQGANIQYF; cdr3_nt: TGTGCCAGTAGCCTTCTTCCGGGACAGGGGGCAAACATTCAGTACTTC
d_call: TRBD1; j_call: TRBJ1-1; v_call: TRBV6-5; clone_size: -; cdr3_aa: CASNPGGNTEAFF; cdr3_nt: TGTGCCAGCAACCCAGGGGGGAACACTGAAGCTTTCTTT
d_call: -; j_call: TRBJ1-2; v_call: TRBV6-5; clone_size: -; cdr3_aa: CASSAGFGYTF; cdr3_nt: TGTGCCAGCAGTGCAGGGTTTGGCTACACCTTC
d_call: TRBD2; j_call: TRBJ2-5; v_call: TRBV4-1; clone_size: -; cdr3_aa: CASSHQVTGTSGQETQYF; cdr3_nt: TGCGCCAGCAGCCACCAAGTGACCGGGACTAGCGGCCAAGAGACCCAGTACTTC
d_call: TRBD2; j_call: TRBJ2-1; v_call: TRBV4-3; clone_size: -; cdr3_aa: CASSQDLGSGYNEQFF; cdr3_nt: TGCGCCAGCAGCCAAGATTTGGGTAGCGGGTACAATGAGCAGTTCTTC
d_call: -; j_call: TRBJ2-7; v_call: TRBV25-1; clone_size: -; cdr3_aa: CASSSGGRPTYEQYF; cdr3_nt: TGTGCCAGCAGCTCCGGGGGTAGGCCAACCTACGAGCAGTACTTC
d_call: -; j_call: TRBJ2-5; v_call: TRBV5-4; clone_size: -; cdr3_aa: CASIDTGETQYF; cdr3_nt: TGTGCCAGCATCGACACCGGAGAGACCCAGTACTTC
d_call: TRBD1; j_call: TRBJ2-2; v_call: TRBV19; clone_size: -; cdr3_aa: CASKIKTSQGAGELFF; cdr3_nt: TGTGCCAGTAAAATTAAGACGTCACAGGGGGCCGGGGAGCTGTTTTTT
d_call: -; j_call: TRBJ2-1; v_call: TRBV18; clone_size: once; cdr3_aa: CASSPGSLPGAEQFF; cdr3_nt: TGTGCCAGCTCACCTGGTTCCCTTCCGGGAGCTGAGCAGTTCTTC
d_call: -; j_call: TRBJ2-6; v_call: TRBV27; clone_size: -; cdr3_aa: CASTIYSGANVLTF; cdr3_nt: TGTGCCAGCACTATTTACTCTGGGGCCAACGTCCTGACTTTC
d_call: -; j_call: TRBJ2-3; v_call: TRBV28; clone_size: -; cdr3_aa: CASSWSGSTDTQYF; cdr3_nt: TGTGCCAGCAGTTGGTCAGGGAGCACAGATACGCAGTATTTT
d_call: TRBD2; j_call: TRBJ2-7; v_call: TRBV7-8; clone_size: -; cdr3_aa: CASSLVVAGGGEQYF; cdr3_nt: TGTGCCAGCAGCTTAGTGGTAGCGGGAGGAGGAGAGCAGTACTTC
d_call: TRBD2; j_call: TRBJ2-7; v_call: TRBV10-2; clone_size: -; cdr3_aa: CASSESTWDYYEQYF; cdr3_nt: TGCGCCAGCAGTGAGTCGACTTGGGACTACTACGAGCAGTACTTC